This T cell receptor beta chain was identified in a study of prognosis after radiotherapy for stage I lung cancer. The overall study: All of the enrolled patients had stage I non-small cell lung cancer, and they joined between April 2018 and January 2019. Under 15 cases involved newly diagnosed primary stage I lung tumors, and roughly 5 involved oligometastatic NSCLC subsequent to surgical resection of the primary tumor. In this cohort, every patient with non-small cell lung cancer was regarded as medically inoperable. Findings and caveats of the study: The study found that unique TCR clone counts fell after stereotactic body radiation therapy, median roughly 9,900 versus 7,200.

The germline V and J ends were trimmed by 3 bases and 5 bases, with 7 bases remaining between them. Germline V gene data show CDR1 as DFQATT and CDR2 as SNEGSKA (reference sequence). The CDR3 extends over 12 amino acids. As to this clonotype: Its specificity is not known.

The genomic DNA TCR beta CDR3 region underwent two rounds of multiplex PCR. Round one of PCR was performed, and it used primers specific to each TRBV and TRBJ gene. TCRdb recomputed calls from the multiplex PCR reads with MiXCR, one row per CDR3 protein. The sample shows some 19,000 distinct CDR3 sequences, roughly 53% of them seen only once. The sequence came from a donor aged 50 or older with non-small cell lung cancer. Sequenced material: PBMCs, taken before or after stereotactic body radiation therapy (not recorded which). The chain has TRBV20-1 and TRBJ2-2; D is perhaps TRBD2 (6 bases). CDR3 in amino acids: CSASGSTGELFF. The CDR3, as DNA: TGCAGTGCTAGCGGGAGTACCGGGGAGCTGTTTTTT.